This T cell receptor (beta chain) originates from a study of STAT5B mutations in CD4+ large granular lymphocyte leukemia. As concerns this clone: Its target is not known.

Germline values: CDR1 SQVTM, CDR2 ANQGSEA. The CDR3 runs 13 residues. The germline V and J ends were trimmed by 7 bases and 3 bases, with 15 bases remaining between them. Profiled with immunoSEQ multiplex PCR; TCRdb holds only in-frame clones, not every one. The sample shows under 40,000 clones, around four fifths of them seen only once. Study observations and caveats: Higher CD4+ than CD8+ T-LGLL clonality might reflect small sample size. Top patient clones used TRBV06 genes more often: 8/27 versus 2/35 in controls.

This sequence joins TRBV29-1 and TRBJ1-2; D may be TRBD1 (6 bases). The clonotype originates from a human donor in good health. Source material: CD4+ T cells from blood buffy coats. The chain's CDR3 is CSAGVGEDYGYTF. CDR3 sequence (DNA): TGCAGCGCAGGGGTGGGTGAAGACTATGGCTACACCTTC.